The present T cell receptor beta chain was sequenced within a study of blood T cell repertoires in COVID-19 (dated by TCRdb to the early 2020s). As for the study more broadly: Samples from collaborators originated in the United States, Italy and Spain and spanned both the acute and convalescent phases of COVID-19. Where available, HLA class I and class II types were obtained from metadata supplied by the sample provider rather than from assay-based typing. The sample metadata nearly always contained a de-identified subject ID, COVID-19 status, age in years and sex. The dataset comprised deeply sampled blood TCRbeta repertoires from subjects exposed to, actively infected with, or recovered from COVID-19. A freely available public database, intended as a resource for researchers studying the immune response to SARS-CoV-2, is where the repertoires were released. The samples were drawn from the first 160 participants of the ongoing ImmuneRACE study and from more than 1,000 subjects provided by 6 global collaborators. The material from the prospective study consisted of cDNA or gDNA derived from T cells, B-cell-depleted T cells, or PBMCs. What the work shows at the level of the full study, not this receptor alone: Clinical and demographic metadata were provided uncurated, with the amount varying by source and participant.

On this clone itself: No antigen is known for it. No quality values exist for individual bases; no much larger clone is one base distant.

TCRbeta CDR3 regions were amplified from genomic DNA using the immunoSEQ Assay, a bias-controlled multiplex PCR. The published analysis was carried out like this. Within the assay, amplification of reference gene primers was used to estimate how many nucleated cells each sample contained. Sequence reads were collapsed and filtered to measure the absolute abundance of every unique TCRbeta CDR3 rearrangement. For each sample, productive Simpson clonality was calculated by taking the square root of Simpson's diversity index across productive rearrangements. Sourced from immuneACCESS, this table was stored by TCRdb with only in-frame sequences that have V and J called. A share of the clones is absent; for the studies checked, an unresolved V gene accounts for under half, and the remainder has no known explanation. That table furnishes V, J and clone size, whereas the DNA furnished D and trimming. For this sample there are 9,500 to 15,000 clones; roughly 80% appear just once. Together, the top ten hold approximately 3.8% of the sample.

Whole blood was collected in K2EDTA tubes by collaborating institutions according to the institutions' own protocols. For TCRbeta analysis, collaborators shipped samples in one of three forms: frozen whole blood, isolated PBMCs, or DNA extracted from either of those sample types. V and J lose 5 bases and 2 bases, and a span of 5 bases separates them. Measured from the cysteine to the phenylalanine, the CDR3 is 12 residues long. Kept here is only the CDR3 DNA, which spans 36 bases and is read in frame from base 1. Based on the germline V gene, the CDR1 and CDR2 sequences are SGHTA and FQGNSA. Sequencing was carried out using peripheral blood. The rearranged segments are TRBV7-2 and TRBJ2-3, with no confident D gene call. The clonotype was recovered from a woman in her fifties or sixties with acute or convalescent COVID-19. The CDR3 region: CASSAYTDTQYF. The nucleotide sequence reads as follows: TGTGCCAGCAGCGCCTACACAGATACGCAGTATTTT.